These 13 T cell receptor beta chains were sequenced from one sample in a study of blood T cell repertoires in COVID-19. The protocol was immunoSEQ multiplex PCR, while the TCRdb copy is restricted to in-frame clones and leaves out a portion. The data contain around 100,000 clones, about nine tenths of them singletons. The sequenced sample was peripheral blood. The origin of the receptors is a man between 45 and 60 years old with acute or convalescent COVID-19.

The V gene is TRBV5-1, the J gene TRBJ2-2, with unresolved D. Trimming stripped 1 base from V and 0 bases from J, with 13 bases between. This CDR3 has 17 amino acids. The germline CDR1 and CDR2 sequences are SGHRS and YFSETQ. The DNA for the CDR3 is TGCGCCAGCAGCTTGCGGATAGCTTTCGCGAACACCGGGGAGCTGTTTTTT. It specifies CASSLRIAFANTGELFF.

In this sample, this clone turned up a few times. The V call is TRBV27, the J call TRBJ1-5; 7 bases fit TRBD1. The CDR3 extends over 15 amino acids. The germline gives CDR1 MNHEY, CDR2 SMNVEV (reference sequence). V dropped 6 bases and J dropped 6; count of bases not matched to a gene: 11. CDR3 nucleotide sequence: TGTGCCAGCAGACCGCCGGGGACAGCCCCTCAGCCCCAGCATTTT. The encoded protein is CASRPPGTAPQPQHF.

The chain uses TRBV3-1 (or the pseudogene TRBV3-2) and TRBJ1-2, with 8 positions matching TRBD1. CDR3 length equals 15 residues. Germline assignment: CDR1 LGHDT and CDR2 YNNKEL (reference sequence). Germline trimming cut 0 bases from V and 5 bases from J; bases unmatched to any gene: 5. The CDR3 DNA is TGTGCCAGCAGCCAAGATCGAGACAGGGGATATGGCTACACCTTC. It specifies CASSQDRDRGYGYTF.

The chain is built from TRBV5-4 and TRBJ2-3; 8 bases line up with TRBD2. The CDR3 spans 17 residues. The V gene's germline CDR1 is SGHNT and CDR2 YYREEE (reference sequence). The trim removed 0 bases at V and 6 bases at J, leaving 12 bases unmatched. CDR3 amino acids: CASSLVRGASGSDTQYF. The CDR3 DNA follows: TGTGCCAGCAGCTTGGTTCGGGGGGCTAGCGGGTCGGATACGCAGTATTTT.

The chain couples TRBV28 to TRBJ2-7; 9 positions match TRBD2. Germline values: CDR1 MDHEN, CDR2 SYDVKM. This CDR3 has 14 residues. V lost 8 bases to trimming and J lost 2 bases; unmatched junction nucleotides: 7. The chain's CDR3 is CASRRTSAAYEQYF. The CDR3, as DNA: TGTGCCAGCCGGAGGACTAGCGCGGCCTACGAGCAGTACTTC. Full variable domain (outside the CDR3, taken from reference TRBV28 and TRBJ2-7): DVKVTQSSRYLVKRTGEKVFLECVQDMDHENMFWYRQDPGLGLRLIYFSYDVKMKEKGDIPEGYSVSREKKERFSLILESASTNQTSMYLCASRRTSAAYEQYFGPGTRLTVT.

The chain uses TRBV5-6 and TRBJ2-1; D uncertain. V was clipped by 2 bases and J by 10 bases, with 10 bases between them. The CDR3 is 12 amino acids. From germline, CDR1 is SGHDT and CDR2 YYEEEE. The CDR3 DNA is TGTGCCAGCAGCTTACGCAGGCTAGAGCAGTTCTTC. It codes for CASSLRRLEQFF.

The chain links TRBV4-1 to TRBJ2-2; the match to TRBD2 covers 13 bases. V shed 2 bases and J 4 bases; nucleotides not matched to a gene: 10. Germline V gene lookup returns CDR1 MGHRA and CDR2 YSYEKL. This CDR3 spans 19 amino acids. The CDR3 DNA sequence: TGCGCCAGCAGCCAACGAGGGACTAGCGGGACGCCGCTCACCGGGGAGCTGTTTTTT. This sequence encodes CASSQRGTSGTPLTGELFF.

The rearrangement links TRBV3-1 (or the pseudogene TRBV3-2) to TRBJ2-5; D not certain. Germline V gives CDR1 LGHDT, CDR2 YNNKEL (reference sequence). With 0 bases removed from V and 8 bases from J, the gap between germline ends came to 13 bases. There are 14 residues in the CDR3. DNA of the CDR3: TGTGCCAGCAGCCAAGATAGGCGCGGTCGTACCCAGTACTTC. As protein: CASSQDRRGRTQYF.

This chain connects TRBV5-4 to TRBJ2-7; D is ambiguous. The V and J ends lost 0 bases and 2 bases respectively, with 6 bases between them. Germline V gene sequence: CDR1 SGHNT, CDR2 YYREEE (reference sequence). This CDR3 is 13 amino acids long. Here the CDR3 reads CASSLDPAYEQYF. DNA of the CDR3: TGTGCCAGCAGCTTGGACCCAGCCTACGAGCAGTACTTC.

V and J are TRBV19 and TRBJ2-3, with a tentative D call TRBD1 (6 bases). This CDR3 contains 16 residues. Germline V gives CDR1 LNHDA, CDR2 SQIVND (reference sequence). With 9 bases removed from V and 0 bases from J, the gap between germline ends came to 19 bases. The CDR3 nucleotides are TGTGCCAGCACCAACTACAGGGTGGGGAGCACAGATACGCAGTATTTT. Its translation is CASTNYRVGSTDTQYF.

The chain combines TRBV18 with TRBJ2-2; D unclear. V was shortened by 3 bases and J by 7 bases, with 3 bases between the two germline ends. Per the germline V gene, CDR1 is KGHSH and CDR2 is LQKENI. The CDR3 contains 11 residues. The CDR3 nucleotides are TGTGCCAGCTCACCTATCGGGGAGCTGTTTTTT. Its translation: CASSPIGELFF.

The chain has TRBV7-7 and TRBJ2-5; 14 nucleotides match TRBD2. CDR3 length: 15 amino acids. Germline V gene sequence: CDR1 SSHAT, CDR2 FNYEAQ (reference sequence). V shed 3 bases, J shed 4 bases, and the junction held 1 base outside the gene matches. CDR3 amino acids: CASSLTSGGGETQYF. In nucleotides, the CDR3 is TGTGCCAGCAGCTTGACTAGCGGGGGGGGAGAGACCCAGTACTTC.

This chain joins TRBV5-6 and TRBJ1-2; perhaps TRBD1 as D (6 bases). Trimming took off 4 bases at V and 8 bases at J, with 18 bases between the two ends. Germline assignment: CDR1 SGHDT and CDR2 YYEEEE. This CDR3 comprises 14 residues. The DNA of the CDR3 is TGTGCCAGCAGCACCAAAACAGGGTTGAGGGGCTACACCTTC. Translating it yields CASSTKTGLRGYTF.